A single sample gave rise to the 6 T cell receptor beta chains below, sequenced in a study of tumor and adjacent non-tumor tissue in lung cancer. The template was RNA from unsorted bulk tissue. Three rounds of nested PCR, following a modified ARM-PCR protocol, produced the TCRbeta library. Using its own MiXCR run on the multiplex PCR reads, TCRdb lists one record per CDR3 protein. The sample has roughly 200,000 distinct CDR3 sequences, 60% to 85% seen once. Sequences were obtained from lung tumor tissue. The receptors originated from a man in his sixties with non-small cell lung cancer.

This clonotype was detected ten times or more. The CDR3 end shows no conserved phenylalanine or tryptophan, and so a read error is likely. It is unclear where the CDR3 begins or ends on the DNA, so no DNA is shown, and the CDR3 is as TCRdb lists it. The CDR3 is CASSSGHEFYIL. J is TRBJ1-2 and V is TRBV11-2; the table's TRBD1 call for D was not verified on the DNA. Germline V gene sequence: CDR1 SGHAT, CDR2 FQNNGV. The CDR3 spans 12 residues, counting both ends.

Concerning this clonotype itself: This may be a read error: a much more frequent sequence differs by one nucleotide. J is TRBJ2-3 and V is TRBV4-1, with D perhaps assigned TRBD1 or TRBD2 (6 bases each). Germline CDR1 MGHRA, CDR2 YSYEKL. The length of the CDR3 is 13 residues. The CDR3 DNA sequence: TGCGCCAGCAGCCAAGATCGGGGGCGGATGCAGAATTTT. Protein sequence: CASSQDRGRMQNF.

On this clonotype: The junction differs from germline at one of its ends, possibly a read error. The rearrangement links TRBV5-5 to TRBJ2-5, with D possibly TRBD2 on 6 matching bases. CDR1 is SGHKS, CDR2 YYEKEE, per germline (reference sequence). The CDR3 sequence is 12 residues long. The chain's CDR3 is CASSPARETQHF. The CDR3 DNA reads TGTGCCAGCAGCCCCGCCCGGGAGACCCAGCACTTC.

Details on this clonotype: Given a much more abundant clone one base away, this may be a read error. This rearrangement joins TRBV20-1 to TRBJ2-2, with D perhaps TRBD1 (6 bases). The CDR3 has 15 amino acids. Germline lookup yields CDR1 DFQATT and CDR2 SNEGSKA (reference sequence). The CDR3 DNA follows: TGCAGTGTTAGAGAGAGGACAGTCAACACCGGGGAGCTGTTTTTT. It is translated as CSVRERTVNTGELFF.

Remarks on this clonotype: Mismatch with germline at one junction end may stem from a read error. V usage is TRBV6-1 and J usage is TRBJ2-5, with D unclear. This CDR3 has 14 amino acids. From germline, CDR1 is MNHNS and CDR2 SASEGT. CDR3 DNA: TGTGCCAGCAGTGAAGTGTACCCGCAAGGGACCCAGTACTTC. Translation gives CASSEVYPQGTQYF.

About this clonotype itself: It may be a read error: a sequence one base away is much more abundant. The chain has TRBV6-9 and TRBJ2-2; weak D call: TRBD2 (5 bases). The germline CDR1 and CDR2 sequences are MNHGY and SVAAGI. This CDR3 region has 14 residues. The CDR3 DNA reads TGTGCCAGCAGTTACATCAGGCCCACCGGGAAGCTGTTTTTT. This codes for CASSYIRPTGKLFF.